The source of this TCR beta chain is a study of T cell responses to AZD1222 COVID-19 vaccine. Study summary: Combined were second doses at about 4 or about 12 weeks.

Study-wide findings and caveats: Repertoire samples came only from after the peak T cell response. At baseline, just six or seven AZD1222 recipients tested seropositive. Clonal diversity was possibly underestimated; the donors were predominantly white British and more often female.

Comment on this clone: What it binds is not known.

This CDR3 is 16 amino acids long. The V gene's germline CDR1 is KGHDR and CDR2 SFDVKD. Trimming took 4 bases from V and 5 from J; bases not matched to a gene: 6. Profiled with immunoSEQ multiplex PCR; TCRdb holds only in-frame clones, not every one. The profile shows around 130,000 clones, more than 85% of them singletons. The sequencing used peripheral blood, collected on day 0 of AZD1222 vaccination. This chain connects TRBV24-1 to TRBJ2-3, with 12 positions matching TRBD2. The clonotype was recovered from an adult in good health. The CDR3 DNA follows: TGTGCCACCAGTGAGGCTAGCGGGAGGGCCTTAGATACGCAGTATTTT. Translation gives CATSEASGRALDTQYF.